This TCR beta chain came from a study of blood T cell repertoires in COVID-19. Study as a whole: Samples came from the United States, Italy and Spain, spanning acute and convalescent COVID-19. PBMCs, B-cell-depleted T cells, or T cells were the source of the cDNA or gDNA that made up the material.

Germline lookup yields CDR1 SGHRS and CDR2 YFSETQ. Trimming cost V 0 bases and J 6 bases; bases outside gene matches: 4. The CDR3 extends over 16 amino acids. Per the original data handling: Amplification with reference gene primers provided the estimates of nucleated cell counts. Sequencing was performed with immunoSEQ multiplex PCR; in TCRdb, only in-frame clones are kept and a portion is missing. V and J calls and clone size are given by that table; D and trimming were obtained from the DNA. The data show about 4,300 clones, with around four fifths seen just once and about 43% held by the top ten.

This chain links TRBV5-1 with TRBJ2-1; TRBD2 matches at 12 bases. Sequencing input: peripheral blood. This TCR came from a human donor with active or convalescent COVID-19. The donor label of this sample is uncertain. For the CDR3, the DNA is TGCGCCAGCAGCTTGGGACTAGCGGGAGAAGGCAATGAGCAGTTCTTC. Its protein product is CASSLGLAGEGNEQFF.